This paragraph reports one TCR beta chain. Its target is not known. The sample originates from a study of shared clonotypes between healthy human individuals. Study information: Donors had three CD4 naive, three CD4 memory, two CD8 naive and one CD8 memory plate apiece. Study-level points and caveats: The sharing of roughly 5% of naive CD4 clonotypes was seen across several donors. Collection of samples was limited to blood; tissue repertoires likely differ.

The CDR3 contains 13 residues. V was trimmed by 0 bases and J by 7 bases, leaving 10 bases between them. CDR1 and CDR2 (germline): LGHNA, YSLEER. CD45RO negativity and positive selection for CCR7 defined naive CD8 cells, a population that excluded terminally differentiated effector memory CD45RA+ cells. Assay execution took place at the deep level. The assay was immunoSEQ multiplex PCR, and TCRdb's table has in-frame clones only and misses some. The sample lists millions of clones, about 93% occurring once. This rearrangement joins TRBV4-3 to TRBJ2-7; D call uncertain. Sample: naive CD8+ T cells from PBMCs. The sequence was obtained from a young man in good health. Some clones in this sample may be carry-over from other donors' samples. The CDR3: CASSQDPSSEQYF. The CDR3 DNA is TGCGCCAGCAGCCAAGATCCGTCCTCGGAGCAGTACTTC.